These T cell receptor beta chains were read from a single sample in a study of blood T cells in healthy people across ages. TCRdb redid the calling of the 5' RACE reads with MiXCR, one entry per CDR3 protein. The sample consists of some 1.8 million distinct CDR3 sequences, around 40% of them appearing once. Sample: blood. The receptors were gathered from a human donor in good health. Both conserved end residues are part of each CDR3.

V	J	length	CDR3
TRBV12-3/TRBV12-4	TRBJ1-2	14	CASFPGAGANGYTF
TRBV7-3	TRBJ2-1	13	CASSTRPTGIPFF
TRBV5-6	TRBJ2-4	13	CASSSRRGGIQYF
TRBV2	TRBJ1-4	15	CASKRWFMGNEKLFF
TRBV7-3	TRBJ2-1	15	CASSLQSGGANEQFF
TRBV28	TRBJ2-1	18	CASSGGGERSLSYNEQFF
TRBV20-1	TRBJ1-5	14	CSATDIPEGQPQHF
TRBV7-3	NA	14	CASSLKGELETQYF
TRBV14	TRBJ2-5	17	CASSQGARLGEGETQYF
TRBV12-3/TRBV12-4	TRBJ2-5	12	CASRNSGETQYF
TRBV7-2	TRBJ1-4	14	CASSLSTLQEKLFF
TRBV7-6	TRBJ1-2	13	CASSLDGLVGYTF
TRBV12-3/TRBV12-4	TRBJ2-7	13	CASSLTLTYEQYF
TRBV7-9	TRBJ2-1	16	CASSPLPGQAYNEQFF
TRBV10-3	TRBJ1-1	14	CAISGQAGPTEAFF